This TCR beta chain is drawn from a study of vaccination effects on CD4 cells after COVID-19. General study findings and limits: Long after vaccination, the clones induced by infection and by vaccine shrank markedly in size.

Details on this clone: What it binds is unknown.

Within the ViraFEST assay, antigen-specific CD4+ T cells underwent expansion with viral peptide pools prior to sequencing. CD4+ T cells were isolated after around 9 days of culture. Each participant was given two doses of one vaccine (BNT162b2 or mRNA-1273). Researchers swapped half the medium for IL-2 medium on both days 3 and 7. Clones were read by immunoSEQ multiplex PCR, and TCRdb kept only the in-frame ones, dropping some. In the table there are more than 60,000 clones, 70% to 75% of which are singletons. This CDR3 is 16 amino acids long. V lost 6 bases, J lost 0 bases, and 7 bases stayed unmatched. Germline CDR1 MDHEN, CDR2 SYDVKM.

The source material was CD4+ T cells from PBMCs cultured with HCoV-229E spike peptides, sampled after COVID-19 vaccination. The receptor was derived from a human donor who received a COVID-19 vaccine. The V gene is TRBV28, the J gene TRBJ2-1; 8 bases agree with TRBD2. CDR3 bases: TGTGCCAGCAGCGCTCTAGCGGGCAGCTCCTACAATGAGCAGTTCTTC. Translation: CASSALAGSSYNEQFF.